The 4 T cell receptor beta chains listed next were all sequenced from one sample in a study of CD8 T cell repertoires and HIV-1 epitope variants. These TCRs' antigens remain unknown. The data were produced by immunoSEQ multiplex PCR, yet TCRdb's version contains in-frame clones alone and is incomplete. The data contain around 3,600 clones, about 69% of them seen just once; the ten biggest clones take up about 42%. Sequenced sample: cultured CD8+ T cells derived from PBMCs. Receptor source: a male donor with HIV.

This clone was picked up one time. This chain links TRBV11-2 with TRBJ2-2, with TRBD1 identical over 7 bases. The V gene's germline CDR1 is SGHAT and CDR2 FQNNGV. CDR3 size: 14 residues. V shed 3 bases and J 5 bases; nucleotides not matched to a gene: 3. CDR3 sequence: CASSFGTETGELFF. CDR3 nucleotides: TGTGCCAGCAGCTTTGGGACAGAGACCGGGGAGCTGTTTTTT.

This clone was seen once. The chain employs TRBV5-1 and TRBJ2-7, with no clear D. Germline V gives CDR1 SGHRS, CDR2 YFSETQ. V lost 5 bases and J 0 bases, leaving 12 bases between the germline ends. The CDR3 has 14 amino acids. CDR3 region: CASSRGRSSYEQYF. The DNA for the CDR3 is TGCGCCAGCAGTCGCGGACGTAGCTCCTACGAGCAGTACTTC.

The chain employs TRBV29-1 and TRBJ2-7, with a weak D call TRBD1 (6 bases). This CDR3 has 15 amino acids. V lost 3 bases and J 0 bases, leaving 15 bases between the germline ends. From germline, CDR1 is SQVTM and CDR2 ANQGSEA. Written as DNA, the CDR3 is TGCAGCGTTGAGGGGACACCGGAGAGCTCCTACGAGCAGTACTTC. This sequence encodes CSVEGTPESSYEQYF.

The rearrangement links TRBV6-6 to TRBJ1-1; D gene ambiguous. Trimming removed 2 bases at V and 8 bases at J, with 15 bases between. This CDR3 has 14 residues. Germline values: CDR1 MNHNY, CDR2 SVGAGI (reference sequence). In nucleotides, the CDR3 is TGTGCCAGCAGTTACGGGCTAGGCGGGGTCGAAGCTTTCTTT. This gives the protein CASSYGLGGVEAFF.